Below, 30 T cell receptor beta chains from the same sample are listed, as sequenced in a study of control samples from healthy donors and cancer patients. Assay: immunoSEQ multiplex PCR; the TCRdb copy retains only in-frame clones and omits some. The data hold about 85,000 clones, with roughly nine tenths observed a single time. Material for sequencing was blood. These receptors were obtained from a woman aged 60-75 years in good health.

DNA of the CDR3: TGTGCCTGGAGCGTCAAAGTTGGGACAGGGGGCAGGGAGCAGTACTTC. Translation: CAWSVKVGTGGREQYF. The gene calls are TRBV30 and TRBJ2-7, with 12 bases that match TRBD1. This CDR3 is built from 16 residues. V shed 3 bases and J 7 bases; nucleotides not matched to a gene: 13. Germline-derived CDR1 and CDR2 are GTSNPN and SVGIG (reference sequence).

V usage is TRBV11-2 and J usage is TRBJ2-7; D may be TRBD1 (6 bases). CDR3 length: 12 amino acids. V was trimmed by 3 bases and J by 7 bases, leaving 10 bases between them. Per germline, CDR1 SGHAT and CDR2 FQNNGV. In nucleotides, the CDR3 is TGTGCCAGCAGCTTCAGGGGCGGGGAGCAGTACTTC. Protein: CASSFRGGEQYF.

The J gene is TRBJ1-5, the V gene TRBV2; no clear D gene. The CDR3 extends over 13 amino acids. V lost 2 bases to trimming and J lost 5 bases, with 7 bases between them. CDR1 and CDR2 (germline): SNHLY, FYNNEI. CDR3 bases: TGTGCCAGCAGTGAACAGCCCGATCAGCCCCAGCATTTT. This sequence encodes CASSEQPDQPQHF. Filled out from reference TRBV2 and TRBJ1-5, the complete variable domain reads EPEVTQTPSHQVTQMGQEVILRCVPISNHLYFYWYRQILGQKVEFLVSFYNNEISEKSEIFDDQFSVERPDGSNFTLKIRSTKLEDSAMYFCASSEQPDQPQHFGDGTRLSIL.

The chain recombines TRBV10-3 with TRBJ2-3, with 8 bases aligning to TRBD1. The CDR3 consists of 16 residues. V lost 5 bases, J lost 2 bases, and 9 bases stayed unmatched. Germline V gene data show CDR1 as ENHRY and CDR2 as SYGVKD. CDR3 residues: CAISMGQAFYTDTQYF. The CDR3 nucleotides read TGTGCCATCAGTATGGGACAGGCCTTTTACACAGATACGCAGTATTTT.

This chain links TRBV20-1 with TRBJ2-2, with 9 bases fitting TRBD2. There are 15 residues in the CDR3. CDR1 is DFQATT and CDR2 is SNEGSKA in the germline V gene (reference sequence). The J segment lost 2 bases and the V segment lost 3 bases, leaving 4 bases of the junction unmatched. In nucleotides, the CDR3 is TGCAGTGCTAGTATAGCGGGAGAAAACACCGGGGAGCTGTTTTTT. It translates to CSASIAGENTGELFF.

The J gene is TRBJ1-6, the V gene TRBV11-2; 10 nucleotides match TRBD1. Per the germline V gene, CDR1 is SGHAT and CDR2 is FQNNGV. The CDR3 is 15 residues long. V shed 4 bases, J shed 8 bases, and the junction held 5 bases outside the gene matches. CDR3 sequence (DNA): TGTGCCAGCAGCTCGACAGGGGGCCCTTATTCACCCCTCCACTTT. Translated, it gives CASSSTGGPYSPLHF.

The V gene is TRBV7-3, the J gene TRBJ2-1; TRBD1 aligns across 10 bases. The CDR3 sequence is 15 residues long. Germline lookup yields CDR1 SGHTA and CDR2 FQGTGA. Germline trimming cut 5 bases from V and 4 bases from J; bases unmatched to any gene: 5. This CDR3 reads CASSGGTGAYNEQFF. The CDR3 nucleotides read TGTGCCAGCAGCGGAGGGACAGGGGCTTACAATGAGCAGTTCTTC. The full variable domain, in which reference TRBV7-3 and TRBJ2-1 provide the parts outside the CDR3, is GAGVSQTPSNKVTEKGKYVELRCDPISGHTALYWYRQSLGQGPEFLIYFQGTGAADDSGLPNDRFFAVRPEGSVSTLKIQRTERGDSAVYLCASSGGTGAYNEQFFGPGTRLTVL.

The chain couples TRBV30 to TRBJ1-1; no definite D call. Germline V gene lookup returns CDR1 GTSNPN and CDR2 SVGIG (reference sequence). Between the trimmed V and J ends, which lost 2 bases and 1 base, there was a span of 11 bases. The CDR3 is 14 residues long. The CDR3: CAWSPVARNTEAFF. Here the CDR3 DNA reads TGTGCCTGGAGTCCGGTAGCACGGAACACTGAAGCTTTCTTT.

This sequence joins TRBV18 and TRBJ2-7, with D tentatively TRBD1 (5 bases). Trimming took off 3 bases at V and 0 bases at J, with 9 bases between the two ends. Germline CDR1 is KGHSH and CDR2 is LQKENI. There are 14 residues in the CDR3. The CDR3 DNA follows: TGTGCCAGCTCACCGGGGCAGACCTCCTACGAGCAGTACTTC. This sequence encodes CASSPGQTSYEQYF.

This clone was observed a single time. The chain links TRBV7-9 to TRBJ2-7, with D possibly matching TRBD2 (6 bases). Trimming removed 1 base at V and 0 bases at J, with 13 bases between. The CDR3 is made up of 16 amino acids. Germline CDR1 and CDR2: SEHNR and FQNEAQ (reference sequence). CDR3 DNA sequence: TGTGCCAGCAGCTTAGGGGCAGGGACTGTCTCCTACGAGCAGTACTTC. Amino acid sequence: CASSLGAGTVSYEQYF.

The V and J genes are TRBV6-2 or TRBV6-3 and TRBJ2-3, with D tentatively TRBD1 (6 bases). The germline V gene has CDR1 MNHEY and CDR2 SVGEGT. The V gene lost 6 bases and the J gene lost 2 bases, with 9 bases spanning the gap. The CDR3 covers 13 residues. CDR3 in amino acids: CASSGQNTDTQYF. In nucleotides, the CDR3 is TGTGCCAGCAGCGGACAGAACACAGATACGCAGTATTTT.

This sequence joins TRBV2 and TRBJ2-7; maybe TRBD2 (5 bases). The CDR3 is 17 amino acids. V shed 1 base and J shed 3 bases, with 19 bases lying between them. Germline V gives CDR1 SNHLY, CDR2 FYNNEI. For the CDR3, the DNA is TGTGCCAGCAGTGAAGTTTTAAGGACTCACGAAGGCTACGAGCAGTACTTC. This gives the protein CASSEVLRTHEGYEQYF.

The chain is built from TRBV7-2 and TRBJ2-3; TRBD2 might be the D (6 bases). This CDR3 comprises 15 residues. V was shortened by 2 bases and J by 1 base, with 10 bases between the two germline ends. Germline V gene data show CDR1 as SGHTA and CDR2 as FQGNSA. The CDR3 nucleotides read TGTGCCAGCAGCTTATTGGCTAGCGGCACAGATACGCAGTATTTT. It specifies CASSLLASGTDTQYF.

CDR3 loop: CASSPENTEAFF. In DNA form, the CDR3 reads TGTGCCAGCTCACCGGAGAACACTGAAGCTTTCTTT. V usage is TRBV18 and J usage is TRBJ1-1; D not resolved. CDR1 is KGHSH and CDR2 is LQKENI in the germline V gene. The CDR3 covers 12 residues. The V gene lost 3 bases and the J gene lost 1 base, with 3 bases spanning the gap.

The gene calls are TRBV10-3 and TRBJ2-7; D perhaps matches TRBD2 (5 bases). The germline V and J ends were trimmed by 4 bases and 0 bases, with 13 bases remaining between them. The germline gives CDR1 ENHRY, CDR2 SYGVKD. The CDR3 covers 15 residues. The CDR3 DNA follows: TGTGCCATCAGTGGATCCGGGGTTATCTCCTACGAGCAGTACTTC. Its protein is CAISGSGVISYEQYF.

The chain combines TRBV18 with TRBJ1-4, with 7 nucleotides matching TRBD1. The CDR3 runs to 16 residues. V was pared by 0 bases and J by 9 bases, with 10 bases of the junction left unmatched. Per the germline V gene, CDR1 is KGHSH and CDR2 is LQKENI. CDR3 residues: CASSPPIAGGGKKLFF. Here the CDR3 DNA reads TGTGCCAGCTCACCACCAATCGCAGGGGGTGGGAAAAAACTGTTTTTT.

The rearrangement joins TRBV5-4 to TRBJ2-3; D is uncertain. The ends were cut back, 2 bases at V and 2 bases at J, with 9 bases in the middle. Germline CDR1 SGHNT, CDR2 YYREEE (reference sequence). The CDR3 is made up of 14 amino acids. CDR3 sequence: CASSFGRSTDTQYF. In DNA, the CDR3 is TGTGCCAGCAGCTTCGGACGCTCCACAGATACGCAGTATTTT. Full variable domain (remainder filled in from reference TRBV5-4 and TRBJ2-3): ETGVTQSPTHLIKTRGQQVTLRCSSQSGHNTVSWYQQALGQGPQFIFQYYREEENGRGNFPPRFSGLQFPNYSSELNVNALELDDSALYLCASSFGRSTDTQYFGPGTRLTVL.

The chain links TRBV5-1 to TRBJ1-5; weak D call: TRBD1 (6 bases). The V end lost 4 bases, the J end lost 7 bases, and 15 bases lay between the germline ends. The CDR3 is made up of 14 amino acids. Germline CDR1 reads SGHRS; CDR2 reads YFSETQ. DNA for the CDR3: TGCGCCAGCAGCCCGGAGGGGGGAAACCAGCCCCAGCATTTT. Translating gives CASSPEGGNQPQHF.

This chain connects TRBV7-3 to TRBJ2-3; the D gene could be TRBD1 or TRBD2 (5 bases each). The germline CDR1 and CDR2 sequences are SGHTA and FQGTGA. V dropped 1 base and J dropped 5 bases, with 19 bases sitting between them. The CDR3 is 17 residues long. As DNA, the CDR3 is TGTGCCAGCAGCTTAAGGGGCGAGAGGGACCTTAAAGATACGCAGTATTTT. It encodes CASSLRGERDLKDTQYF.

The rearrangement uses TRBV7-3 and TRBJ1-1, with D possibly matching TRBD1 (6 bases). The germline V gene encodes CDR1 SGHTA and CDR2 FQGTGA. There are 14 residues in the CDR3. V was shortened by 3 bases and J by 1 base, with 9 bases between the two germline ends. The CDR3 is CASSLGRGNTEAFF. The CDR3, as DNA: TGTGCCAGCAGCTTGGGCAGGGGGAACACTGAAGCTTTCTTT.

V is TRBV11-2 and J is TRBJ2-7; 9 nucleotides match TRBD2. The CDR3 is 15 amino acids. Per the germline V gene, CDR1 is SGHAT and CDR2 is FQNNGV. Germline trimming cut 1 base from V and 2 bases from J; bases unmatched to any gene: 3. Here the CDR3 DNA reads TGTGCCAGCAGCTTAGCCCCTAGCGGGACCTACGAGCAGTACTTC. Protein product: CASSLAPSGTYEQYF.

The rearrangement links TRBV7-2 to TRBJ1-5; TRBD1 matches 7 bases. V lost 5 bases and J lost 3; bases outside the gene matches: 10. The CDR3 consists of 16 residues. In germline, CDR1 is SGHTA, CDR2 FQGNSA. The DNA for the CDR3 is TGTGCCAGCAGCAGAGACGGGACAGTAGACAATCAGCCCCAGCATTTT. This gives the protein CASSRDGTVDNQPQHF.

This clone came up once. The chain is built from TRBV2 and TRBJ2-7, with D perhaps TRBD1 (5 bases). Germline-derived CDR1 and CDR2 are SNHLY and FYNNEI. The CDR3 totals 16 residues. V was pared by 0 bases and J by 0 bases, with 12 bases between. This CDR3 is CASSEAWTTVSYEQYF. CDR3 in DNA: TGTGCCAGCAGTGAAGCATGGACGACAGTCTCCTACGAGCAGTACTTC.

The CDR3 sequence: CATSDSGRGGETQYF. CDR3 sequence (DNA): TGTGCCACCAGTGATTCCGGGAGGGGTGGAGAGACCCAGTACTTC. The chain carries TRBV24-1 and TRBJ2-5; 8 nucleotides match TRBD2. CDR1 KGHDR and CDR2 SFDVKD come from the germline V gene. CDR3 length: 15 amino acids. Unmatched junction bases numbered 5, after V lost 2 bases and J lost 4 bases.

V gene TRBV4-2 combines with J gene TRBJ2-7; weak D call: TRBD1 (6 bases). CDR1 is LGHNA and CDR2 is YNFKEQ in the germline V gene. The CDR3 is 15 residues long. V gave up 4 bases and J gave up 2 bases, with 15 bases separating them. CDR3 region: CASSRIGQRTYEQYF. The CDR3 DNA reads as TGTGCCAGCAGCCGAATCGGACAGCGCACCTACGAGCAGTACTTC.

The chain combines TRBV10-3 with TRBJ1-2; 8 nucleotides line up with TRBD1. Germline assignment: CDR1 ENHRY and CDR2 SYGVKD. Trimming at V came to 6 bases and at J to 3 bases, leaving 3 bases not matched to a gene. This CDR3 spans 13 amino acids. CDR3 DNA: TGTGCCATCAGCGGACAGGGTGACTATGGCTACACCTTC. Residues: CAISGQGDYGYTF.

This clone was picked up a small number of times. For the CDR3, the DNA is TGTGCCAGTAGTATAAGTTCGCAGGGGATGAGGGAGCAGTACTTC. It specifies CASSISSQGMREQYF. V and J are TRBV19 and TRBJ2-7; TRBD1 is a possible D gene (6 bases). Trimming shortened V by 2 bases and J by 7 bases, and 18 bases separated the two germline ends. The CDR3 runs to 15 residues. The germline V gene has CDR1 LNHDA and CDR2 SQIVND (reference sequence). Variable domain in full (rest from reference TRBV19 and TRBJ2-7): DGGITQSPKYLFRKEGQNVTLSCEQNLNHDAMYWYRQDPGQGLRLIYYSQIVNDFQKGDIAEGYSVSREKKESFPLTVTSAQKNPTAFYLCASSISSQGMREQYFGPGTRLTVT.

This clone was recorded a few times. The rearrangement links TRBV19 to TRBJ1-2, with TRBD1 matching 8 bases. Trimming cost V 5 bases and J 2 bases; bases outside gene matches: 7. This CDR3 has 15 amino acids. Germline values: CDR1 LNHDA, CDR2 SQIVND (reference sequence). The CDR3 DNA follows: TGTGCCAGTAGTCCCGGACAGGGCGGGAACTATGGCTACACCTTC. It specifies CASSPGQGGNYGYTF.

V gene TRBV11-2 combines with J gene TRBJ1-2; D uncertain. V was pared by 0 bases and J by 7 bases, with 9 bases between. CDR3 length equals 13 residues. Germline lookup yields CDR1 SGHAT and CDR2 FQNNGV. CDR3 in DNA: TGTGCCAGCAGCTTAGACCACCCCGGTGGCTACACCTTC. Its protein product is CASSLDHPGGYTF.

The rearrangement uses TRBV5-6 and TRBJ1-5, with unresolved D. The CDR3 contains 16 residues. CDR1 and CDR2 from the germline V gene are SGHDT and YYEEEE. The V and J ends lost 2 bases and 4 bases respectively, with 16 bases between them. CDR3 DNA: TGTGCCAGCAGCTTCCGGTCGGCACTTTTTAATCAGCCCCAGCATTTT. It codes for CASSFRSALFNQPQHF.